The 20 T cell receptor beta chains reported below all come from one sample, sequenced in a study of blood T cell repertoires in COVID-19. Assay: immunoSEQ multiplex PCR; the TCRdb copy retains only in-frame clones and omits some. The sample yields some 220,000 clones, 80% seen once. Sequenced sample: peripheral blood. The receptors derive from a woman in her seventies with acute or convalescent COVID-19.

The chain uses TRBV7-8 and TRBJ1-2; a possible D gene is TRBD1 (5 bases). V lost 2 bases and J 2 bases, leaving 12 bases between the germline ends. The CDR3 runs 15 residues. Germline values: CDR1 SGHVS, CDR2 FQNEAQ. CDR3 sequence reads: CASSLIAQGNYGYTF. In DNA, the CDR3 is TGTGCCAGCAGCTTAATTGCGCAGGGAAACTATGGCTACACCTTC.

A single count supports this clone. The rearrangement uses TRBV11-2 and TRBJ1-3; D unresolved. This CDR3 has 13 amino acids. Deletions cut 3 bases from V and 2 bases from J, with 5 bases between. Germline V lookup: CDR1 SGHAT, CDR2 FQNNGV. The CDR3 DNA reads TGTGCCAGCAGCTTTGGGCCTGGAAACACCATATATTTT. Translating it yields CASSFGPGNTIYF.

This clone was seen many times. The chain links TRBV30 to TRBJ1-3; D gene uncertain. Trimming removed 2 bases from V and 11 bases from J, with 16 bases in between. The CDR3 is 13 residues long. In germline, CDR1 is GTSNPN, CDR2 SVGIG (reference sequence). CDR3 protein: CAWSSTVGESIYF. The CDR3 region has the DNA TGTGCCTGGAGTAGCACTGTGGGAGAGTCCATATATTTT.

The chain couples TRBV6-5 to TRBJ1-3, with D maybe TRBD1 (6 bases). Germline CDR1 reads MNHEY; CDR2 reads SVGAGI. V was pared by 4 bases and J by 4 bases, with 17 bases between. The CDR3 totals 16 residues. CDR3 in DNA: TGTGCCAGCAGTTTCCCCGGGAACGGACAGGGAAACACCATATATTTT. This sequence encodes CASSFPGNGQGNTIYF.

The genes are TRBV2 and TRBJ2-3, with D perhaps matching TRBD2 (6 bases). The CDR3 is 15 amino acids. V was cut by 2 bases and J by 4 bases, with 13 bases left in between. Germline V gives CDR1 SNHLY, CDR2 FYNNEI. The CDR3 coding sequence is TGTGCCAGCAGTGAAAGCGGGCCTATAGCAGATACGCAGTATTTT. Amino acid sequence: CASSESGPIADTQYF.

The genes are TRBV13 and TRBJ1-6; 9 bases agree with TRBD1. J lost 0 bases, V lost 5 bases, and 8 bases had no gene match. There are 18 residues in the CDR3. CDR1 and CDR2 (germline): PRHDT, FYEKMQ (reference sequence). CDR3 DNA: TGTGCCAGCAGCGGCCGGGACAGGGCTAGCTCCTATAATTCACCCCTCCACTTT. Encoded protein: CASSGRDRASSYNSPLHF.

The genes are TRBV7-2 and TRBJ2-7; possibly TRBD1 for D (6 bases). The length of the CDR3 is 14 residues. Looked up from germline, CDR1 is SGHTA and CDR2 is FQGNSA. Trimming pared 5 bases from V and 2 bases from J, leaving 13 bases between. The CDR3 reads CASSRGQSAYEQYF. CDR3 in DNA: TGTGCCAGCAGCCGTGGACAGTCCGCCTACGAGCAGTACTTC.

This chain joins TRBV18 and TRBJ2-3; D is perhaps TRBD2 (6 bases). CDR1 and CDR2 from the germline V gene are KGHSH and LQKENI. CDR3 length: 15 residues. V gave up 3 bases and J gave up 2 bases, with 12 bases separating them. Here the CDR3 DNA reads TGTGCCAGCTCACCTGACGGGAGTCCCACAGATACGCAGTATTTT. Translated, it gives CASSPDGSPTDTQYF. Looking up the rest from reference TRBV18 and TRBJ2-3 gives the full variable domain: NAGVMQNPRHLVRRRGQEARLRCSPMKGHSHVYWYRQLPEEGLKFMVYLQKENIIDESGMPKERFSAEFPKEGPSILRIQQVVRGDSAAYFCASSPDGSPTDTQYFGPGTRLTVL.

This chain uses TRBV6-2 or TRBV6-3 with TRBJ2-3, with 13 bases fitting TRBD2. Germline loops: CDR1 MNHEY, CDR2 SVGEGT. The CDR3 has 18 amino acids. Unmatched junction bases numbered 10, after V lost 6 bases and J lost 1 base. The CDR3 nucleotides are TGTGCCAGCAGCGGATGGACTAGCGGGGGACTTCGCACAGATACGCAGTATTTT. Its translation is CASSGWTSGGLRTDTQYF.

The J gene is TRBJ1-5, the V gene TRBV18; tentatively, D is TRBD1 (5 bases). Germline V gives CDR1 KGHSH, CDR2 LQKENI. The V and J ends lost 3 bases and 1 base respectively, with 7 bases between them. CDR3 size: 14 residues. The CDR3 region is CASSPGGSNQPQHF. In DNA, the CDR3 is TGTGCCAGCTCACCGGGGGGAAGCAATCAGCCCCAGCATTTT.

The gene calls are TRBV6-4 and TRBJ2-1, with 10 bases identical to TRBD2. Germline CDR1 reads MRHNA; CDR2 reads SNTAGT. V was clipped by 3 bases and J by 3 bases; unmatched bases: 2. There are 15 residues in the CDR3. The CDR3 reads CASSDSGGYYNEQFF. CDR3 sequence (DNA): TGTGCCAGCAGTGATAGCGGGGGGTACTACAATGAGCAGTTCTTC.

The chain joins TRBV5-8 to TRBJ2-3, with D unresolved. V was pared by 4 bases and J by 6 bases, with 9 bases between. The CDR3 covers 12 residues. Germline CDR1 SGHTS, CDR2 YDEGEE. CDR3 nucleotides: TGTGCCAGCAGCCCGGTCAAGGATACGCAGTATTTT. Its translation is CASSPVKDTQYF.

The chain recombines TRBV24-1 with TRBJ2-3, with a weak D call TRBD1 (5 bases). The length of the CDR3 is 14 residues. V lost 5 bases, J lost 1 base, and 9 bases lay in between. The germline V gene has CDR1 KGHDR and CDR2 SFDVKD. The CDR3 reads CATSGVQGTDTQYF. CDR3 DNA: TGTGCCACCAGTGGGGTACAGGGCACAGATACGCAGTATTTT.

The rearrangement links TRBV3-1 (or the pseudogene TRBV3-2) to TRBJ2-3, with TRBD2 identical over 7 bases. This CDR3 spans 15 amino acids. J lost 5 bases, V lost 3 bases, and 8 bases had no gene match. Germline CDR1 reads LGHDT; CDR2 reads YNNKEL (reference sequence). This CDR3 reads CASSHPLGGGDTQYF. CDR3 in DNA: TGTGCCAGCAGCCACCCCCTGGGGGGGGGAGATACGCAGTATTTT.

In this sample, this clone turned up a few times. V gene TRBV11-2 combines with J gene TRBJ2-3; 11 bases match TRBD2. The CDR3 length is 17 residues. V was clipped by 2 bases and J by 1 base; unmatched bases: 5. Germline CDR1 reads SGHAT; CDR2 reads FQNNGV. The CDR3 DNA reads TGTGCCAGCAGCTTACCGACTAGCGGGGCCCGCACAGATACGCAGTATTTT. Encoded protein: CASSLPTSGARTDTQYF.

CDR3 DNA: TGTGCCAGCAGTGCGGTCACGAACACTGAAGCTTTCTTT. Amino acid sequence: CASSAVTNTEAFF. The V gene is TRBV6-1, the J gene TRBJ1-1; no firm D call. There are 13 residues in the CDR3. Per the germline V gene, CDR1 is MNHNS and CDR2 is SASEGT. V lost 4 bases, J lost 1 base, and 7 bases lay in between.

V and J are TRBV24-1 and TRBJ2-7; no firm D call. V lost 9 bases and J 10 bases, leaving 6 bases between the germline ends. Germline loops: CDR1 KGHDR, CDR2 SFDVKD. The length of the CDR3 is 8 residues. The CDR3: CATQIQYF. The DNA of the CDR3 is TGTGCCACCCAAATCCAGTACTTC.

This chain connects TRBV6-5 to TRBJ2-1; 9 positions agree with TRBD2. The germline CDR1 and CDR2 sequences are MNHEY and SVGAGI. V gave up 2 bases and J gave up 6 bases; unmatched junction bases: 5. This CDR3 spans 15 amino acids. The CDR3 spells CASSYRGGAGNEQFF. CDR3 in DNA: TGTGCCAGCAGTTACCGCGGGGGGGCAGGCAATGAGCAGTTCTTC.

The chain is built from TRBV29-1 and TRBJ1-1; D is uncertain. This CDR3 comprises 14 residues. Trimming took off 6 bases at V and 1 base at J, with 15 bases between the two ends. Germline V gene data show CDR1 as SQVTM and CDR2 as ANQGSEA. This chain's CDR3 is CSVSQSSANTEAFF. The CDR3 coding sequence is TGCAGCGTCTCCCAAAGTAGTGCGAACACTGAAGCTTTCTTT.

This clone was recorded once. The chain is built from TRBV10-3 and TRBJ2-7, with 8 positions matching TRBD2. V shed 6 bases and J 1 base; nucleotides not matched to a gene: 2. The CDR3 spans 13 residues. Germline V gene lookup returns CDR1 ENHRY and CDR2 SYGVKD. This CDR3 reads CAIRVAGSYEQYF. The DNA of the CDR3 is TGTGCCATCAGGGTAGCGGGGTCCTACGAGCAGTACTTC.